This T cell receptor (beta chain) was observed in a study of cytomegalovirus exposure and HLA in healthy donors. Overall study results and limits: It was shown in a later analysis that HLA-associated TCR beta chains were more clonally expanded than other, equally common chains. Most likely, a cluster of highly shared sequence variants arose as a sequencing artifact. Several top significant clusters appeared, in a later analysis, to be linked to common viral pathogens.

PCR amplification relied on 60 Vbeta primers (plus 13 Jbeta primers). TCRdb's copy holds only in-frame clones and misses some; the assay was immunoSEQ multiplex PCR. The table records about 130,000 clones, 60% to 80% of them present only once. Remarks on this clone: Its antigen is as yet unknown.

Trimming took off 10 bases at V and 6 bases at J, with 25 bases between the two ends. CDR1 MDHEN and CDR2 SYDVKM come from the germline V gene. This CDR3 comprises 16 residues. The sequence was collected from a man aged 50-60 years in good health and CMV-seronegative. This chain connects TRBV28 to TRBJ2-1; tentatively, D is TRBD1 (6 bases). Input material: PBMCs. The CDR3 nucleotides are TGTGCCACCCGAGGGCTGTGGGACACTTCGTCCAATGAGCAGTTCTTC. The encoded protein is CATRGLWDTSSNEQFF.